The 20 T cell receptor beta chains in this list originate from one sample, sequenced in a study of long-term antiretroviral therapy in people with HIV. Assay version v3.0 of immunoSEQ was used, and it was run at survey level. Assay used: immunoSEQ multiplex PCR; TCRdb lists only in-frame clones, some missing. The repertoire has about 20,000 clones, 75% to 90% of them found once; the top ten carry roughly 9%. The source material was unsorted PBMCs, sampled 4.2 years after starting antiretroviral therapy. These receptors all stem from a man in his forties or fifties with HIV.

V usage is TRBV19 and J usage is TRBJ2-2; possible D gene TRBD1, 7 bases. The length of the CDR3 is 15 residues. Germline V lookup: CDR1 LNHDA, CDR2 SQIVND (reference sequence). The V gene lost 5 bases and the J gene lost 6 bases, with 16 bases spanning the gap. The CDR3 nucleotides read TGTGCCAGTAGTGGACGAGGAGGGGGCTCCGGGGAGCTGTTTTTT. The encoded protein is CASSGRGGGSGELFF. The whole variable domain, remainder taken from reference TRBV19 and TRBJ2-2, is DGGITQSPKYLFRKEGQNVTLSCEQNLNHDAMYWYRQDPGQGLRLIYYSQIVNDFQKGDIAEGYSVSREKKESFPLTVTSAQKNPTAFYLCASSGRGGGSGELFFGEGSRLTVL.

In DNA form, the CDR3 reads TGCGCCAGCAGCCAAGAACCCAGGGACGGCTACACCTTC. Residues: CASSQEPRDGYTF. The rearrangement joins TRBV4-1 to TRBJ1-2; tentative D call: TRBD1 (5 bases). The CDR3 is made up of 13 amino acids. Germline lookup yields CDR1 MGHRA and CDR2 YSYEKL. V lost 0 bases to trimming and J lost 8 bases, with 10 bases between them.

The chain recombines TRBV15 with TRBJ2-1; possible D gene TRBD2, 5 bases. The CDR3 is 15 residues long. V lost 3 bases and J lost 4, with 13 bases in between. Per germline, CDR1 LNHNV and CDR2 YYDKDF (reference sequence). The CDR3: CATSSAGLLYNEQFF. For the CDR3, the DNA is TGTGCCACCAGCAGTGCGGGTCTACTATACAATGAGCAGTTCTTC.

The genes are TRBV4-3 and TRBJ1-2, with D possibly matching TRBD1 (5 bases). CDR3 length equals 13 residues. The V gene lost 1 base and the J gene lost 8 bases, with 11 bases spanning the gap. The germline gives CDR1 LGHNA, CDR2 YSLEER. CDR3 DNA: TGCGCCAGCAGCCAAGGGGGGTACGGAGGCTACACCTTC. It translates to CASSQGGYGGYTF.

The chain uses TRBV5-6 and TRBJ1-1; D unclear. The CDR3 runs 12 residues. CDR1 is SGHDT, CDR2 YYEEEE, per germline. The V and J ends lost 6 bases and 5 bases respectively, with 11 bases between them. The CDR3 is CASTRGRTEAFF. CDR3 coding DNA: TGTGCCAGCACCCGGGGTCGAACTGAAGCTTTCTTT.

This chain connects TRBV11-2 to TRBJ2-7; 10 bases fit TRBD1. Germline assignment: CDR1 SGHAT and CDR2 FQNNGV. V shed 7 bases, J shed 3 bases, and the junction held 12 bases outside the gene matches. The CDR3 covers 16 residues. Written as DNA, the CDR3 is TGTGCCAGCACCCCTCGGGGCGGGACAGGGGTCTACGAGCAGTACTTC. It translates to CASTPRGGTGVYEQYF.

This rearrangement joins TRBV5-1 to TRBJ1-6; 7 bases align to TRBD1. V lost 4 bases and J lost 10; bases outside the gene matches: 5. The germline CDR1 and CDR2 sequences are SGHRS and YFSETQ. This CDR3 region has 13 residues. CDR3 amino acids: CASSLTGESPLHF. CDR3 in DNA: TGCGCCAGCAGCCTTACAGGGGAGTCACCCCTCCACTTT.

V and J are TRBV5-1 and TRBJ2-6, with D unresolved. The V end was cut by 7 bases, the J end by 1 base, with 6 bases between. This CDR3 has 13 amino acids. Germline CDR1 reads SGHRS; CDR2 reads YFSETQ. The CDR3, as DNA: TGCGCCAGCTCTGAGTCTGGGGCCAACGTCCTGACTTTC. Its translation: CASSESGANVLTF.

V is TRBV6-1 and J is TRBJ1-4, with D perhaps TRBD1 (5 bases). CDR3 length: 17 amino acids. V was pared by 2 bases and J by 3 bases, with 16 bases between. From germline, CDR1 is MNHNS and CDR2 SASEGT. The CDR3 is CASSESFGGGANEKLFF. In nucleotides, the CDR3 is TGTGCCAGCAGTGAATCCTTTGGGGGGGGAGCTAATGAAAAACTGTTTTTT.

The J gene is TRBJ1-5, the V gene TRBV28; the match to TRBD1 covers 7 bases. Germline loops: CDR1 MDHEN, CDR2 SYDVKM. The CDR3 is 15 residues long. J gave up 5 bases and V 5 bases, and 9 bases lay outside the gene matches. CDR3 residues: CASSPTGTLYQPQHF. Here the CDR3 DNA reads TGTGCCAGCAGTCCGACAGGGACCCTTTATCAGCCCCAGCATTTT.

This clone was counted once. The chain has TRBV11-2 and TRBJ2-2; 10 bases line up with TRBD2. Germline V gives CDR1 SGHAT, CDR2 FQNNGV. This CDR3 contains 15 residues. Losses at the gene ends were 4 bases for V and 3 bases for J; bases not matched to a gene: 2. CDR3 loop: CASSYLAGDTGELFF. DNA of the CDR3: TGTGCCAGCAGCTATCTAGCGGGGGACACCGGGGAGCTGTTTTTT.

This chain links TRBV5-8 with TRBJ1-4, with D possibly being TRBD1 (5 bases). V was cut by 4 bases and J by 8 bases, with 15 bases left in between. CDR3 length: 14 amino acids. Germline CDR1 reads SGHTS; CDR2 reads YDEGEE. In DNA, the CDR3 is TGTGCCAGCAGCCTAGGGACCGGGAAGGAAAAACTGTTTTTT. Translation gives CASSLGTGKEKLFF.

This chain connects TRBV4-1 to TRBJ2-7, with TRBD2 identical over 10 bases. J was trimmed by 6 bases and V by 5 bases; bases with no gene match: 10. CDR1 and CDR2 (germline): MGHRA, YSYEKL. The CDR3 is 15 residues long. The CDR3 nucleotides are TGCGCCAGCAGCGAAGGACGAGCGGGGGGGCGCGAGCAGTACTTC. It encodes CASSEGRAGGREQYF.

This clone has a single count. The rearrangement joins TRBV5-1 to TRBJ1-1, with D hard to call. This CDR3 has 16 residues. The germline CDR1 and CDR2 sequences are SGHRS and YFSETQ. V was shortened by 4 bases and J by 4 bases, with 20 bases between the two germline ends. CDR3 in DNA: TGCGCCAGCAGCCCTCGGACGGGTGGATTGGGCACTGAAGCTTTCTTT. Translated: CASSPRTGGLGTEAFF.

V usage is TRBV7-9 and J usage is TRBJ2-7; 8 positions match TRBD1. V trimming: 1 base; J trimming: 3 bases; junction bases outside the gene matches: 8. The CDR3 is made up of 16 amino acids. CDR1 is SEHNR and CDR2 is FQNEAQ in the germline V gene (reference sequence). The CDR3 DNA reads TGTGCCAGCAGCTTAGTTACTGGGACAGGCGACTACGAGCAGTACTTC. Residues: CASSLVTGTGDYEQYF.

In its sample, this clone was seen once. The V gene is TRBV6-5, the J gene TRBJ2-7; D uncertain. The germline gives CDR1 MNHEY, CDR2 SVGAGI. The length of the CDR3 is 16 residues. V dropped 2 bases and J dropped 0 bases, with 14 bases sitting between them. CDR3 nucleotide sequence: TGTGCCAGCAGTTACAAGCACCAGTGGAGCTCCTACGAGCAGTACTTC. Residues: CASSYKHQWSSYEQYF.

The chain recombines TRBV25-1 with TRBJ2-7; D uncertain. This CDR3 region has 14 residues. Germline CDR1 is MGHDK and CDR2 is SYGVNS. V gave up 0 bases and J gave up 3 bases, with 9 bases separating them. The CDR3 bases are TGTGCCAGCAGTGAATATAGGGCAGACTACGAGCAGTACTTC. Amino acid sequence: CASSEYRADYEQYF.

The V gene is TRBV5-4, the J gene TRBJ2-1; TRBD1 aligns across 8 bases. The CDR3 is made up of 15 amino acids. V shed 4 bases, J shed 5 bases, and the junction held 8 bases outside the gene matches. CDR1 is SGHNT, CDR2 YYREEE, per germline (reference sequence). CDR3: CASSTPDREHNEQFF. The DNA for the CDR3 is TGTGCCAGCAGCACACCGGACAGGGAACACAATGAGCAGTTCTTC. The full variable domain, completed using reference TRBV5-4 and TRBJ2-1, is ETGVTQSPTHLIKTRGQQVTLRCSSQSGHNTVSWYQQALGQGPQFIFQYYREEENGRGNFPPRFSGLQFPNYSSELNVNALELDDSALYLCASSTPDREHNEQFFGPGTRLTVL.

The CDR3 nucleotides are TGTGCCAGCAGCTTGGGGCTAGCGGGGGGGACCCAAGAGACCCAGTACTTC. This codes for CASSLGLAGGTQETQYF. V is TRBV5-4 and J is TRBJ2-5, with 12 nucleotides matching TRBD2. Germline CDR1 reads SGHNT; CDR2 reads YYREEE (reference sequence). CDR3 length equals 17 residues. Trimming took 0 bases from V and 1 from J; bases not matched to a gene: 4. The whole variable domain, remainder taken from reference TRBV5-4 and TRBJ2-5, is ETGVTQSPTHLIKTRGQQVTLRCSSQSGHNTVSWYQQALGQGPQFIFQYYREEENGRGNFPPRFSGLQFPNYSSELNVNALELDDSALYLCASSLGLAGGTQETQYFGPGTRLLVL.

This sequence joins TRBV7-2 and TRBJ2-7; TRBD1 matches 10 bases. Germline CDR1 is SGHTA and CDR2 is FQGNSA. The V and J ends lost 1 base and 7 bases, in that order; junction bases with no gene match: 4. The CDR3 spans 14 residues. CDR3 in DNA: TGTGCCAGCAGCTTAGTGGGACAGGGGCGAGAGCAGTACTTC. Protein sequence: CASSLVGQGREQYF.